This T cell receptor beta chain was found in a study of T cell responses to AZD1222 COVID-19 vaccine. Study-wide points: Donors, mostly white British, included more females; clonal diversity was possibly underestimated.

Repertoires were generated with immunoSEQ multiplex PCR, while TCRdb's copy carries only in-frame clones and drops some. The sample contains 140,000 to 150,000 clones, about 91% of which appear only once. Notes on this clone: What it binds is not known.

Trimming cost V 6 bases and J 7 bases, with 19 bases left between them. In germline, CDR1 is SGHAT, CDR2 FQNNGV. The CDR3 length is 14 residues. The receptor was derived from an adult who received the AZD1222 COVID-19 vaccine. The sequenced sample was peripheral blood, obtained 28 days after the second AZD1222 dose. This chain connects TRBV11-2 to TRBJ2-7, with TRBD1 as a possible D gene (5 bases). CDR3 DNA: TGTGCCAGCAGTCCCCTTTCAGGGTTGGGAGAGCAGTACTTC. It codes for CASSPLSGLGEQYF.